What follows are 21 T cell receptor beta chains derived from one specimen sequenced in a study of immune heterogeneity within non-small cell lung tumors. The template for each sample was 600 ng of genomic DNA, which had been extracted from bulk tumor tissue. Several biopsies per primary tumor, spaced far apart, were taken during surgery. The study cohort was described as untreated, and its members had newly diagnosed non-small cell lung cancer. They went on to have curative surgery. Multiplex PCR amplified the TCR beta CDR3 region. Its first round ran for approximately 10 cycles with 32 V and 13 J primers. TCRdb analysed the multiplex PCR reads with MiXCR anew, one entry per CDR3 protein. The table includes fewer than 13,000 distinct CDR3 sequences, roughly 29% detected once. Sequencing was performed on lung tumor tissue. The source of these receptors is a man aged 45 to 65 with non-small cell lung cancer.

The table lists this clonotype with a few counts. The chain carries TRBV7-3 and TRBJ2-2; the D is unclear. The CDR3 spans 14 residues. V was pared by 1 base and J by 5 bases, with 8 bases between. Germline V gives CDR1 SGHTA, CDR2 FQGTGA. This chain's CDR3 is CASSLIDGTGELFF. Written as DNA, the CDR3 is TGTGCCAGCAGCTTAATTGACGGTACCGGGGAGCTGTTTTTT. Supplemented by reference TRBV7-3 and TRBJ2-2, the full variable domain reads GAGVSQTPSNKVTEKGKYVELRCDPISGHTALYWYRQSLGQGPEFLIYFQGTGAADDSGLPNDRFFAVRPEGSVSTLKIQRTERGDSAVYLCASSLIDGTGELFFGEGSRLTVL.

This clonotype was seen many times. The chain joins TRBV6-1 to TRBJ1-2, with 12 positions matching TRBD1. Germline CDR1 is MNHNS and CDR2 is SASEGT. The CDR3 runs to 16 residues. Trimming at V came to 5 bases and at J to 7 bases, leaving 11 bases not matched to a gene. CDR3: CASSSIPGQGAGGYTF. CDR3 sequence (DNA): TGTGCCAGCAGTTCAATACCGGGACAGGGGGCGGGTGGCTACACCTTC.

Details on this clonotype: This could be a read error, since a much larger clone is one nucleotide away. V gene TRBV27 combines with J gene TRBJ2-1; TRBD2 matches at 12 bases. The CDR3 length is 18 residues. Germline V gene lookup returns CDR1 MNHEY and CDR2 SMNVEV (reference sequence). The CDR3 reads CASSSRTSGRSSCNEQFF. For the CDR3, the DNA is TGTGCCAGCAGTTCCCGAACTAGCGGGAGGTCCTCCTGCAATGAGCAGTTCTTC.

This clonotype was picked up a small number of times. This may be a read error: a much more frequent sequence differs by one nucleotide. The rearrangement uses TRBV19 and TRBJ1-1; D is unclear. The CDR3 extends over 15 amino acids. Looked up from germline, CDR1 is LNHDA and CDR2 is SQIVND (reference sequence). Trimming removed 2 bases from V and 4 bases from J, with 14 bases in between. Here the CDR3 DNA reads TGTGCCAGTAGTATAAGTGTTGTCGGGAGCACTGAAGCTTTCTTT. This encodes CASSISVVGSTEAFF. The whole variable domain, filled in from reference TRBV19 and TRBJ1-1, reads DGGITQSPKYLFRKEGQNVTLSCEQNLNHDAMYWYRQDPGQGLRLIYYSQIVNDFQKGDIAEGYSVSREKKESFPLTVTSAQKNPTAFYLCASSISVVGSTEAFFGQGTRLTVV.

The CDR3 nucleotides are TGTGCCAGCAGCCAAACAGCCTCTGGAAACACCATATATTTT. Translating it yields CASSQTASGNTIYF. This chain uses TRBV4-2 with TRBJ1-3, with D unresolved. The CDR3 covers 14 residues. Trimming took off 2 bases at V and 0 bases at J, with 5 bases between the two ends. Germline values: CDR1 LGHNA, CDR2 YNFKEQ.

The table lists this clonotype with a few counts. This chain joins TRBV5-6 and TRBJ2-1; perhaps TRBD2 as D (6 bases). Germline CDR1 is SGHDT and CDR2 is YYEEEE. Trimming took 0 bases from V and 2 from J, leaving 6 bases between them. The CDR3 consists of 14 residues. In DNA, the CDR3 is TGTGCCAGCAGCTTGGCGGGGGCCTACAATGAGCAGTTCTTC. This sequence encodes CASSLAGAYNEQFF. Full variable domain (missing parts from reference TRBV5-6 and TRBJ2-1): DAGVTQSPTHLIKTRGQQVTLRCSPKSGHDTVSWYQQALGQGPQFIFQYYEEEERQRGNFPDRFSGHQFPNYSSELNVNALLLGDSALYLCASSLAGAYNEQFFGPGTRLTVL.

J is TRBJ1-4 and V is TRBV7-9, with 8 bases lining up with TRBD1. The CDR3 consists of 18 residues. With V trimmed by 2 bases and J by 6 bases, 14 bases remained unmatched. CDR1 and CDR2 from the germline V gene are SEHNR and FQNEAQ (reference sequence). For the CDR3, the DNA is TGTGCCAGCAGCTTATATCCAACAGGGGGGGTATTCGATGAAAAACTGTTTTTT. It codes for CASSLYPTGGVFDEKLFF.

This clonotype is medium-sized (0.01 to 0.1%) in the sample. The CDR3 spells CASSPRDRYEQYF. The CDR3 DNA reads as TGCGCCAGCAGCCCCCGGGACCGCTACGAGCAGTACTTC. The genes are TRBV5-1 and TRBJ2-7; possibly TRBD1 or TRBD2 for D (5 bases each). Germline values: CDR1 SGHRS, CDR2 YFSETQ. This CDR3 is built from 13 residues. Between the trimmed V and J ends, which lost 4 bases and 3 bases, there was a span of 11 bases.

There are many counts of this clonotype. V is TRBV4-1 and J is TRBJ2-5; D gene ambiguous. The V end was cut by 2 bases, the J end by 2 bases, with 0 bases between. Germline V gene sequence: CDR1 MGHRA, CDR2 YSYEKL. The CDR3 totals 11 residues. The CDR3 sequence is CASSQQETQYF. In DNA, the CDR3 is TGCGCCAGCAGCCAACAAGAGACCCAGTACTTC.

This clonotype was detected many times. CDR3 bases: TGTGCCAGCAGCCAAGCGGGGACAGGGGACAATCAGCCCCAGCATTTT. Its translation is CASSQAGTGDNQPQHF. The chain employs TRBV3-1 and TRBJ1-5; 10 bases fit TRBD1. Germline assignment: CDR1 LGHDT and CDR2 YNNKEL (reference sequence). The CDR3 covers 16 residues. V trimming: 1 base; J trimming: 3 bases; junction bases outside the gene matches: 3.

This clonotype was seen many times. The chain is built from TRBV7-8 and TRBJ1-5; D ambiguous. Looked up from germline, CDR1 is SGHVS and CDR2 is FQNEAQ. The CDR3 is 15 residues long. V lost 1 base, J lost 3 bases, and 10 bases lay in between. CDR3 amino acids: CASSLGLDFNQPQHF. As DNA, the CDR3 is TGTGCCAGCAGCTTAGGCCTGGATTTCAATCAGCCCCAGCATTTT.

Sample share makes this clonotype large. This chain connects TRBV10-1 to TRBJ2-1; D gene ambiguous. This CDR3 is built from 15 residues. Germline CDR1 is WNHNN and CDR2 is SYGVQD (reference sequence). V lost 2 bases and J lost 4, with 12 bases in between. The CDR3 spells CASSEPVVDYNEQFF. As DNA, the CDR3 is TGCGCCAGCAGTGAGCCGGTCGTAGATTACAATGAGCAGTTCTTC.

This clonotype was seen ten or more times. This sequence joins TRBV19 and TRBJ2-3; 10 bases match TRBD2. Trimming removed 8 bases from V and 2 bases from J; junction bases left unmatched: 1. Germline V gene data show CDR1 as LNHDA and CDR2 as SQIVND (reference sequence). The CDR3 is 13 residues long. This chain's CDR3 is CASGLADTDTQYF. DNA of the CDR3: TGTGCCAGTGGACTAGCGGACACAGATACGCAGTATTTT.

V is TRBV6-1 and J is TRBJ1-1; 7 nucleotides align to TRBD1. V lost 5 bases and J lost 4; bases outside the gene matches: 13. The CDR3 loop spans 16 amino acids. Germline assignment: CDR1 MNHNS and CDR2 SASEGT. The CDR3 DNA sequence: TGTGCCAGCAGTTCCCTCCAGGGGGTAACTCGCACTGAAGCTTTCTTT. It codes for CASSSLQGVTRTEAFF.

About this clonotype: One end of the junction fails to match germline, which may point to a read error. The J gene is TRBJ2-5, the V gene TRBV5-1; D perhaps matches TRBD1 (5 bases). CDR3 length: 14 residues. CDR1 SGHRS and CDR2 YFSETQ come from the germline V gene. DNA for the CDR3: TGCGCCAGCAGCTTGGAGGGGCAGCGAGAGACCCATTACTTC. Residues: CASSLEGQRETHYF.

This clonotype ranks as medium-sized. V gene TRBV6-5 combines with J gene TRBJ2-7; TRBD2 matches at 11 bases. The trim removed 0 bases at V and 2 bases at J, leaving 0 bases unmatched. This CDR3 is 15 amino acids long. The germline V gene has CDR1 MNHEY and CDR2 SVGAGI. CDR3 nucleotide sequence: TGTGCCAGCAGTTACTCGACTAGCGGGGCCTACGAGCAGTACTTC. Translated: CASSYSTSGAYEQYF.

Here the CDR3 DNA reads TGCGCCAGCAGCCGACAGGGGCATACTAATGAAAAACTGTTTTTT. Protein: CASSRQGHTNEKLFF. This sequence joins TRBV5-1 and TRBJ1-4; 8 nucleotides line up with TRBD1. Looked up from germline, CDR1 is SGHRS and CDR2 is YFSETQ. CDR3 length: 15 amino acids. Trimming took 4 bases from V and 2 from J; bases not matched to a gene: 4.

This clonotype was seen a few times. The chain combines TRBV18 with TRBJ2-1; 8 nucleotides agree with TRBD2. This CDR3 is 15 amino acids long. Per the germline V gene, CDR1 is KGHSH and CDR2 is LQKENI. J lost 8 bases, V lost 3 bases, and 9 bases had no gene match. CDR3 bases: TGTGCCAGCTCACCCGGGCGGGAGGTAGACGATGAGCAGTTCTTC. Amino acid sequence: CASSPGREVDDEQFF.

This clonotype was observed at least ten times. A junction boundary mismatches the germline segment, possibly from a read error. The chain combines TRBV11-2 with TRBJ1-2; D might be TRBD1 (6 bases). The CDR3 is 15 amino acids. Germline CDR1 is SGHAT and CDR2 is FQNNGV. The CDR3 is CASSLDPGANYGYTF. CDR3 sequence (DNA): TGTGCCAGCAGCTTAGACCCGGGGGCTAATTATGGCTACACCTTC.

This clonotype rates as medium-sized (0.01 to 0.1%). This rearrangement joins TRBV6-1 to TRBJ1-5; D gene ambiguous. CDR3 length: 14 residues. Germline loops: CDR1 MNHNS, CDR2 SASEGT. Trimming removed 6 bases from V and 3 bases from J, with 12 bases in between. This CDR3 reads CASREWQINQPQHF. The DNA for the CDR3 is TGTGCCAGCAGAGAATGGCAGATCAATCAGCCCCAGCATTTT.

The V and J genes are TRBV11-2 and TRBJ2-7, with 7 bases fitting TRBD1. The CDR3 runs to 16 residues. The V segment lost 5 bases and the J segment 1 base; nucleotides outside the gene matches: 11. Germline-derived CDR1 and CDR2 are SGHAT and FQNNGV. The CDR3 nucleotides read TGTGCCAGCAGCCGCAAAGGTACAGGGGTTTCCTACGAGCAGTACTTC. Protein sequence: CASSRKGTGVSYEQYF.